Below, 11 T cell receptor beta chains from the same sample are listed, as sequenced in a study. TCRdb reprocessed the RT-PCR reads with MiXCR, giving one entry per CDR3 protein. Of around 700,000 distinct CDR3 sequences in the sample, 13% to 15% were seen once. The sequencing sample was made of memory CD4+ T cells from blood. These receptors were collected from a female donor in good health, serving as a healthy control.

In this sample, this clonotype turned up many times. The V gene is TRBV29-1, the J gene TRBJ2-1; possibly TRBD1 for D (5 bases). The CDR3 is made up of 15 amino acids. Germline values: CDR1 SQVTM, CDR2 ANQGSEA. V shed 7 bases and J shed 0 bases, with 16 bases lying between them. The CDR3 sequence: CSGQPQASSYNEQFF. The DNA of the CDR3 is TGCAGCGGCCAACCACAGGCGAGCTCCTACAATGAGCAGTTCTTC.

There are many counts of this clonotype. The chain is built from TRBV12-3 or TRBV12-4 and TRBJ2-3; 11 nucleotides agree with TRBD1. V gave up 8 bases and J gave up 4 bases; unmatched junction bases: 11. The CDR3 totals 16 residues. The CDR3 region is CASGAPGQGASDTQYF. CDR3 DNA sequence: TGTGCCAGCGGTGCCCCCGGACAGGGGGCTTCAGATACGCAGTATTTT.

This clonotype was seen more than once but under ten times. The chain uses TRBV7-2 and TRBJ1-2; tentatively, D is TRBD1 (6 bases). Looked up from germline, CDR1 is SGHTA and CDR2 is FQGNSA. CDR3 length equals 13 residues. Trimming shortened V by 5 bases and J by 8 bases, and 15 bases separated the two germline ends. The CDR3 region is CASSLGHFGGYTF. The DNA for the CDR3 is TGTGCCAGCAGCCTGGGACATTTTGGAGGCTACACCTTC.

The CDR3 DNA reads TGTGCCAGCAGTTCAGAGACTAGCATAGACGAGCAGTACTTC. As protein: CASSSETSIDEQYF. The rearrangement uses TRBV12-3 or TRBV12-4 and TRBJ2-7, with TRBD2 matching 7 bases. This CDR3 is built from 14 residues. V was pared by 4 bases and J by 5 bases, with 8 bases of the junction left unmatched.

This clonotype was seen more than once but under ten times. This chain joins TRBV29-1 and TRBJ2-7; 10 bases are shared with TRBD1. V lost 6 bases to trimming and J lost 4 bases; unmatched junction nucleotides: 3. Germline values: CDR1 SQVTM, CDR2 ANQGSEA. The CDR3 extends over 12 amino acids. CDR3 residues: CSVGGQGYEQYF. In nucleotides, the CDR3 is TGCAGCGTGGGGGGACAGGGGTACGAGCAGTACTTC.

This clonotype was counted only a few times. The chain joins TRBV9 to TRBJ2-4, with 7 bases aligning to TRBD1. V shed 0 bases, J shed 5 bases, and the junction held 11 bases outside the gene matches. In germline, CDR1 is SGDLS, CDR2 YYNGEE. This CDR3 is built from 17 residues. For the CDR3, the DNA is TGTGCCAGCAGCGTAGCGCCCATCTACAGGGGAGAAAACATTCAGTACTTC. Its protein product is CASSVAPIYRGENIQYF.

The sample holds a few counts of this clonotype. The gene calls are TRBV19 and TRBJ2-1; D is ambiguous. The CDR3 covers 14 residues. With 5 bases removed from V and 4 bases from J, the gap between germline ends came to 12 bases. Germline CDR1 reads LNHDA; CDR2 reads SQIVND (reference sequence). The CDR3 region has the DNA TGTGCCAGTAGTGCCTGGACGGTGTACAATGAGCAGTTCTTC. It yields the protein CASSAWTVYNEQFF. Full variable domain (missing parts from reference TRBV19 and TRBJ2-1): DGGITQSPKYLFRKEGQNVTLSCEQNLNHDAMYWYRQDPGQGLRLIYYSQIVNDFQKGDIAEGYSVSREKKESFPLTVTSAQKNPTAFYLCASSAWTVYNEQFFGPGTRLTVL.

This clonotype was picked up a small number of times. The chain recombines TRBV6-2 or TRBV6-3 with TRBJ2-1; D tentatively fits TRBD1 or TRBD2 (5 bases each). The CDR3 loop spans 16 amino acids. CDR1 MNHEY and CDR2 SVGEGT come from the germline V gene. The V end was cut by 5 bases, the J end by 0 bases, with 14 bases between. CDR3 sequence reads: CASSPGDASSYNEQFF. The CDR3 DNA reads as TGTGCCAGCAGTCCCGGGGACGCTAGCTCCTACAATGAGCAGTTCTTC.

This clonotype was observed a few times. The rearrangement uses TRBV20-1 and TRBJ1-2; 10 bases agree with TRBD1. This CDR3 is built from 16 residues. CDR1 is DFQATT and CDR2 is SNEGSKA in the germline V gene (reference sequence). The V segment lost 3 bases and the J segment 0 bases; nucleotides outside the gene matches: 7. In DNA, the CDR3 is TGCAGTGCTAGTCAGGGGACAGGGGTAACTAACTATGGCTACACCTTC. Translating gives CSASQGTGVTNYGYTF.

This clonotype has just a few counts. The chain's CDR3 is CASSFSAGGLGNQPQHF. The CDR3 nucleotides read TGTGCCAGCAGCTTCTCGGCAGGGGGCTTGGGCAATCAGCCCCAGCATTTT. This chain links TRBV5-5 with TRBJ1-5, with 8 positions matching TRBD1. The CDR3 runs 17 residues. Trimming removed 2 bases from V and 2 bases from J; junction bases left unmatched: 9. CDR1 and CDR2 (germline): SGHKS, YYEKEE (reference sequence).

This clonotype was counted at least ten times. The chain employs TRBV5-1 and TRBJ2-5; 8 positions match TRBD2. The germline CDR1 and CDR2 sequences are SGHRS and YFSETQ. V was pared by 2 bases and J by 2 bases, with 8 bases of the junction left unmatched. The CDR3 consists of 16 residues. In DNA, the CDR3 is TGCGCCAGCAGCTTAACGGGGGGGGAGCTACAAGAGACCCAGTACTTC. The encoded protein is CASSLTGGELQETQYF. Looking up the rest from reference TRBV5-1 and TRBJ2-5 gives the full variable domain: KAGVTQTPRYLIKTRGQQVTLSCSPISGHRSVSWYQQTPGQGLQFLFEYFSETQRNKGNFPGRFSGRQFSNSRSEMNVSTLELGDSALYLCASSLTGGELQETQYFGPGTRLLVL.